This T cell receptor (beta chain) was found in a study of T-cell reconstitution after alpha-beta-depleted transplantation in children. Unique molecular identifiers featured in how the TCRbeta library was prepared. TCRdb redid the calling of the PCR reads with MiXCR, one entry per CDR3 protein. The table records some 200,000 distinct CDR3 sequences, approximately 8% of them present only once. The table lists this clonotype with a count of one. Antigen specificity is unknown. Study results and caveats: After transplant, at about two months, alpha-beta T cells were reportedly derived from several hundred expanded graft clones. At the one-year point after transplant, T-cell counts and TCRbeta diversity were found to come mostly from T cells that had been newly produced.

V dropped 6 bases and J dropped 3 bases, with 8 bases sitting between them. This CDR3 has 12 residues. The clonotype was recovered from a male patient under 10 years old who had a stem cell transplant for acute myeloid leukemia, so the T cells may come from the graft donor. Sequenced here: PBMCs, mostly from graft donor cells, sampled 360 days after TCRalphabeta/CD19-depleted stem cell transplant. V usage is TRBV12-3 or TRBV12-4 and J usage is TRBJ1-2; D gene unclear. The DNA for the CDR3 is TGTGCCAGCAGGAGACAAGACTATGGCTACACCTTC. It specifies CASRRQDYGYTF.